This TCR beta chain was recorded in a study of blood T cell repertoires in COVID-19. Study context: PBMCs, B-cell-depleted T cells, or T cells provided the cDNA or gDNA that made up the material.

J lost 1 base, V lost 0 bases, and 5 bases had no gene match. The CDR3 consists of 17 residues. Looked up from germline, CDR1 is SEHNR and CDR2 is FQNEAQ (reference sequence). Authors' methods: Amplification of reference gene primers provided the estimated nucleated cell counts. Assay: immunoSEQ multiplex PCR; the TCRdb copy retains only in-frame clones and omits some. V and J calls plus clone size are reproduced from that table; the DNA served to infer D and trimming. The sample lists 250,000 to 350,000 clones, around 87% occurring once. The J gene is TRBJ2-2, the V gene TRBV7-9, with TRBD2 identical over 7 bases. Specimen: peripheral blood. The receptor comes from a woman aged 45-65 years who had recovered from COVID-19. DNA of the CDR3: TGTGCCAGCAGCTTAGCCTACCTAGCGGAGAACACCGGGGAGCTGTTTTTT. Translation gives CASSLAYLAENTGELFF.